This T cell receptor (beta chain) was identified in a study of blood T cell repertoires in COVID-19. Study overall: Acute and convalescent COVID-19 specimens originated in the United States, Italy and Spain. Sample material is recorded as cDNA or gDNA derived from T cells, B-cell-depleted T cells, or PBMCs.

Only in-frame clones appear in the TCRdb table, and some are missing; sequencing was by immunoSEQ multiplex PCR. The repertoire holds approximately 270,000 clones, about 80% seen once, with around 16% in the top ten. CDR1 and CDR2 from the germline V gene are SGDLS and YYNGEE. The junction had 4 bases not matched to a gene; V was cut back by 0 bases and J by 2 bases. This CDR3 is 16 amino acids long. Seattle patient enrollment occurred during active infection, with longitudinal follow-up thereafter. The chain couples TRBV9 to TRBJ2-3; 9 nucleotides agree with TRBD2. Specimen: peripheral blood. This TCR was recovered from a person aged 70 to 85 with COVID-19, enrolled during active disease. This CDR3 is CASSVGRGGITDTQYF. Written as DNA, the CDR3 is TGTGCCAGCAGCGTAGGGCGGGGGGGTATCACAGATACGCAGTATTTT.